This TCR beta chain stems from a study of T cell repertoires in cytomegalovirus infection. Whole-study context: CMV epitopes that were recently identified and HLA-C-restricted were used alongside well-studied HLA-B-restricted ones. The public TCR beta signatures pointed to both CMV infection and matching HLA type. Study-wide results and caveats: The study found HLA-C-restricted CMV-specific TCR beta clonotypes dominating the ex vivo response. Totalled public TCR beta family frequency picked out people who carried CMV plus the relevant HLA.

This clonotype was observed a few times. Its antigen is unidentified. TCRdb processed the reads anew with MiXCR; each CDR3 protein has one entry. The sample has tens of thousands of distinct CDR3 sequences, about 24% seen once. The receptor's source is a human donor in good health (CMV status not recorded). Some clones in this sample may be carry-over from other donors' samples. The sample consisted of CD8+ T cells from cultured PBMCs, taken from culture after CMV antigen stimulation.

CDR3: CASSGRDTVAKNIQYF. The CDR3 nucleotides read TGTGCCAGCAGCGGCCGGGACACGGTAGCCAAAAACATTCAGTACTTC. The chain links TRBV6-2 or TRBV6-3 to TRBJ2-4, with a tentative D call TRBD1 (6 bases). The CDR3 loop spans 16 amino acids. The V gene's germline CDR1 is MNHEY and CDR2 SVGEGT. V gave up 6 bases and J gave up 0 bases, with 15 bases separating them.